The 32 T cell receptor beta chains given below trace back to one sample, sequenced in a study of kidney transplant recipient with SARS-CoV-2 infection. TCRdb independently ran MiXCR on the reads; one entry per CDR3 protein. The table shows 250,000 or so distinct CDR3 sequences, with 25% to 35% occurring only once. This specimen consisted of a blood sample, obtained at baseline and between days 110 and 120 from a kidney transplant recipient. All receptors derive from a male patient aged 30 to 40 who had COVID-19 and was a kidney transplant recipient. Some T cells may originate from the graft donor.

For this clonotype: This could be a read error, since a much larger clone is one nucleotide away. The chain employs TRBV27 and TRBJ2-2; no clear D gene. Germline-derived CDR1 and CDR2 are MNHEY and SMNVEV (reference sequence). This CDR3 contains 14 residues. CDR3 bases: TGTACCAGCAGTTTCGGCAGAAACACCGGGGAGCTGTTTTTT. It translates to CTSSFGRNTGELFF.

This clonotype showed up many times. This sequence joins TRBV10-2 and TRBJ1-2, with D unresolved. V shed 5 bases and J shed 4 bases, with 23 bases lying between them. This CDR3 has 17 residues. Germline V gene sequence: CDR1 WSHSY, CDR2 SAAADI. CDR3 residues: CASSRSHTSRKTYGYTF. The CDR3 bases are TGCGCCAGCAGTAGAAGCCACACTTCTAGAAAGACCTATGGCTACACCTTC.

As regards this clonotype: A much larger clone differs from this one at a single base, so this may be a read error. This chain links TRBV28 with TRBJ1-1, with 8 bases that match TRBD1. The CDR3 runs to 15 residues. Germline CDR1 MDHEN, CDR2 SYDVKM. The ends lost 5 bases at V and 8 bases at J; junction bases unmatched: 13. CDR3: CASSARTGIQAEAFF. In nucleotides, the CDR3 is TGTGCCAGCAGTGCCCGGACAGGGATCCAAGCAGAAGCTTTCTTT.

This clonotype was counted many times. The genes are TRBV27 and TRBJ1-1; TRBD1 agrees at 11 bases. CDR3 size: 15 residues. The germline CDR1 and CDR2 sequences are MNHEY and SMNVEV (reference sequence). V was clipped by 1 base and J by 7 bases; unmatched bases: 5. The CDR3 region is CASSLWTGGEGEAFF. The DNA of the CDR3 is TGTGCCAGCAGTTTATGGACAGGGGGCGAGGGTGAAGCTTTCTTT.

This clonotype has ten or more counts. The chain uses TRBV9 and TRBJ2-7; 7 nucleotides line up with TRBD2. The CDR3 is made up of 14 amino acids. V gave up 4 bases and J gave up 3 bases; unmatched junction bases: 7. CDR1 SGDLS and CDR2 YYNGEE come from the germline V gene. The CDR3, as DNA: TGTGCCAGCAGCCCCCGACTAGCCCGCTACGAGCAGTACTTC. Its protein is CASSPRLARYEQYF.

The sample holds many counts of this clonotype. The chain combines TRBV20-1 with TRBJ1-2, with unresolved D. This CDR3 spans 16 amino acids. Trimming removed 5 bases from V and 4 bases from J, with 23 bases in between. Germline V gene data show CDR1 as DFQATT and CDR2 as SNEGSKA (reference sequence). This CDR3 reads CSASTELFRKTYGYTF. CDR3 DNA sequence: TGCAGTGCTTCGACTGAGCTGTTTCGAAAGACCTATGGCTACACCTTC.

This clonotype was seen at least ten times. The chain uses TRBV5-1 and TRBJ2-7, with D possibly being TRBD1 or TRBD2 (5 bases each). The V and J ends lost 1 base and 2 bases respectively, with 10 bases between them. Germline lookup yields CDR1 SGHRS and CDR2 YFSETQ. This CDR3 comprises 14 residues. The CDR3 loop reads CASSLSPGPYEQYF. The CDR3 DNA follows: TGCGCCAGCAGCTTGTCCCCGGGACCCTACGAGCAGTACTTC. Based on the CDR3 plus reference TRBV5-1 and TRBJ2-7, the full variable domain is KAGVTQTPRYLIKTRGQQVTLSCSPISGHRSVSWYQQTPGQGLQFLFEYFSETQRNKGNFPGRFSGRQFSNSRSEMNVSTLELGDSALYLCASSLSPGPYEQYFGPGTRLTVT.

This clonotype appeared a single time. A much larger clone differs by one base, so this may be a read error. The chain carries TRBV6-5 and TRBJ2-6; D call uncertain. CDR1 and CDR2 (germline): MNHEY, SVGAGI. CDR3 length equals 15 residues. The CDR3 bases are TGTGTCAGCAACCCTACAGTCTCTGGGGCCAACGTCCTGACTTTC. It is translated as CVSNPTVSGANVLTF.

With regard to this clonotype: A much larger clonotype is one base distant, so this may be a read error. This chain connects TRBV10-3 to TRBJ2-1; 8 bases map to TRBD2. Per the germline V gene, CDR1 is ENHRY and CDR2 is SYGVKD. The CDR3 covers 13 residues. V trimming: 8 bases; J trimming: 9 bases; junction bases outside the gene matches: 9. The CDR3: CAIGGTRNSEQFF. As DNA, the CDR3 is TGTGCCATCGGGGGGACTAGGAACAGTGAGCAGTTCTTC.

The chain carries TRBV21-1 and TRBJ2-3; the table's D gene call, TRBD2, was not cross checked with the DNA. TRBV21-1 is listed as a pseudogene. This CDR3 is 17 amino acids long. The CDR3 bases are TGTGCCAGCGGGTACTCACTAGCTACAGTCATGCAAGATACGCAGTATTTT. Its protein is CASGYSLATVMQDTQYF.

This clonotype was counted only a few times. V and J are TRBV15 and TRBJ2-4; D may be TRBD1 (5 bases). V was cut by 0 bases and J by 7 bases, with 13 bases left in between. The CDR3 spans 15 residues. The germline V gene has CDR1 LNHNV and CDR2 YYDKDF (reference sequence). The CDR3 bases are TGTGCCACCAGCAGAGACAGCAGGGTCGAGAACATTCAGTACTTC. The encoded protein is CATSRDSRVENIQYF.

This clonotype was seen repeatedly, ten times or more. The chain recombines TRBV12-3 or TRBV12-4 with TRBJ2-7, with D perhaps TRBD2 (6 bases). The CDR3 extends over 14 amino acids. Trimming shortened V by 5 bases and J by 4 bases, and 15 bases separated the two germline ends. CDR3 bases: TGTGCCAGCAGTCCCGGGACTCCGCAGTACGAGCAGTACTTC. Translating it yields CASSPGTPQYEQYF.

About this clonotype itself: It may be a read error: a sequence one base away is much more abundant. The rearrangement links TRBV5-1 to TRBJ1-2; D not resolved. Germline CDR1 SGHRS, CDR2 YFSETQ. V was pared by 9 bases and J by 4 bases, with 25 bases between. The CDR3 covers 16 residues. CDR3: CANCDVSVRKTYGYTF. Here the CDR3 DNA reads TGCGCCAACTGCGATGTATCGGTTCGAAAGACCTATGGCTACACCTTC.

This clonotype was observed many times. The chain has TRBV6-1 and TRBJ1-2, with D maybe TRBD1 (6 bases). CDR1 MNHNS and CDR2 SASEGT come from the germline V gene. V shed 1 base and J shed 0 bases, with 12 bases lying between them. The CDR3 extends over 16 amino acids. CDR3 nucleotides: TGTGCCAGCAGTGAAGGACAGGCTGGAGCTAACTATGGCTACACCTTC. Encoded protein: CASSEGQAGANYGYTF.

Comments on this clonotype: This may be a read error: a much more frequent sequence differs by one nucleotide. The chain has TRBV6-2 or TRBV6-3 and TRBJ2-5; D is unclear. This CDR3 region has 15 residues. The V end was cut by 2 bases, the J end by 2 bases, with 12 bases between. CDR1 is MNHEY and CDR2 is SVGEGT in the germline V gene. CDR3 loop: CASSYPTEPQETQYF. For the CDR3, the DNA is TGTGCCAGCAGTTACCCGACGGAACCACAAGAGACCCAGTACTTC.

This clonotype was counted ten times or more. The J gene is TRBJ2-6, the V gene TRBV2; D is ambiguous. Deletions cut 4 bases from V and 5 bases from J, with 24 bases between. Germline lookup yields CDR1 SNHLY and CDR2 FYNNEI. This CDR3 is 19 amino acids long. The CDR3 region is CASSVAYYRYKSRANVLTF. The DNA for the CDR3 is TGTGCCAGCAGTGTGGCTTATTACCGATACAAAAGTCGGGCCAACGTCCTGACTTTC.

This clonotype occurred many times. The rearrangement uses TRBV16 and TRBJ1-1, with D unresolved. Trimming took off 1 base at V and 1 base at J, with 4 bases between the two ends. CDR3 length: 13 residues. Germline lookup yields CDR1 KGHSY and CDR2 FQNENV. The CDR3 DNA reads as TGTGCCAGCAGCCAATTCGAGAACACTGAAGCTTTCTTT. As protein: CASSQFENTEAFF.

This clonotype was recorded many times. This rearrangement joins TRBV27 to TRBJ2-2, with a possible D match to TRBD1 (5 bases). Germline-derived CDR1 and CDR2 are MNHEY and SMNVEV (reference sequence). This CDR3 contains 13 residues. The germline V and J ends were trimmed by 3 bases and 9 bases, with 11 bases remaining between them. CDR3 nucleotide sequence: TGTGCCAGCAGTTTGGGGCAGACCCGGGAGCTGTTTTTT. Translation: CASSLGQTRELFF.

This clonotype has a count of ten or more. The V call is TRBV12-3 or TRBV12-4, the J call TRBJ1-2, with no clear D. Trimming shortened V by 3 bases and J by 4 bases, and 21 bases separated the two germline ends. The CDR3 extends over 17 amino acids. As DNA, the CDR3 is TGTGCCAGCAGTTTTGATATCAGCTTCCGAAAGACCTATGGCTACACCTTC. This sequence encodes CASSFDISFRKTYGYTF.

Turning to this clonotype: Likely a read error: the CDR3 ends without its conserved phenylalanine or tryptophan. The chain employs TRBV30 and TRBJ1-6, with D possibly TRBD1 on 5 matching bases. CDR3 length: 17 amino acids. From germline, CDR1 is GTSNPN and CDR2 SVGIG (reference sequence). CDR3 sequence reads: CAWSPWGLSSYNLPLHS. CDR3 nucleotide sequence: TGTGCCTGGTCCCCCTGGGGACTGAGCTCCTATAATTTACCCCTCCACTCT.

Comment on this clonotype: This may be a read error, as it is one base from a much larger clone. The chain carries TRBV7-7 and TRBJ2-1; either TRBD1 or TRBD2 may supply D (5 bases each). Trimming pared 5 bases from V and 5 bases from J, leaving 16 bases between. This CDR3 comprises 15 residues. The V gene's germline CDR1 is SSHAT and CDR2 FNYEAQ (reference sequence). The CDR3 loop reads CASSMGVTWDNEQFF. For the CDR3, the DNA is TGTGCCAGCAGCATGGGGGTTACGTGGGACAATGAGCAGTTCTTC. The whole variable domain, filled in from reference TRBV7-7 and TRBJ2-1, reads GAGVSQSPRYKVTKRGQDVTLRCDPISSHATLYWYQQALGQGPEFLTYFNYEAQPDKSGLPSDRFSAERPEGSISTLTIQRTEQRDSAMYRCASSMGVTWDNEQFFGPGTRLTVL.

Concerning this clonotype: A much larger clone lies a single base off, so this may be a read error. Lacking the conserved final phenylalanine or tryptophan, this CDR3 likely reflects a read error. The chain recombines TRBV3-1 with TRBJ1-2; 12 positions match TRBD1. Germline assignment: CDR1 LGHDT and CDR2 YNNKEL (reference sequence). With V trimmed by 4 bases and J by 2 bases, 2 bases remained unmatched. The CDR3 consists of 15 residues. The CDR3 reads CASSRGTGGNYGYTL. Here the CDR3 DNA reads TGTGCCAGCAGCCGGGGGACAGGGGGCAACTATGGCTACACCCTC.

As for this clonotype: A clone one base away is much larger, so this may be a read error. The chain recombines TRBV4-1 with TRBJ2-7; 10 positions match TRBD2. CDR3 size: 16 residues. The germline V gene has CDR1 MGHRA and CDR2 YSYEKL. CDR3 DNA sequence: TGCGCCGGCAGCCAAGAGTCTAGCGGGAGCGTCTACGAGCAGTACTTC. Its protein product is CAGSQESSGSVYEQYF.

In its sample, this clonotype was seen many times. The J gene is TRBJ1-2, the V gene TRBV11-1; D is unresolved. CDR1 is SGHAT and CDR2 is FQDESV in the germline V gene (reference sequence). The V gene lost 4 bases and the J gene lost 4 bases, with 22 bases spanning the gap. CDR3 length: 17 amino acids. The CDR3 bases are TGTGCCAGCAGCTGGTCCTGTAAGGCTGGAAAGACCTATGGCTACACCTTC. Translated, it gives CASSWSCKAGKTYGYTF.

This clonotype was observed a handful of times. The rearrangement links TRBV28 to TRBJ2-3; possibly TRBD2 for D (6 bases). CDR3 length: 15 amino acids. The V gene lost 7 bases and the J gene lost 8 bases, with 22 bases spanning the gap. The V gene's germline CDR1 is MDHEN and CDR2 SYDVKM. CDR3 in DNA: TGTGCCAGCAACCTCCCGACCGGGGGTGGTGGTACGCAGTATTTT. Its protein product is CASNLPTGGGGTQYF.

V and J are TRBV6-2 or TRBV6-3 and TRBJ2-1, with 7 bases identical to TRBD1. J was trimmed by 0 bases and V by 4 bases; bases with no gene match: 0. The CDR3 runs 14 residues. CDR1 is MNHEY and CDR2 is SVGEGT in the germline V gene. CDR3 in DNA: TGTGCCAGCAGTTGGGACAGCTCCTACAATGAGCAGTTCTTC. It is translated as CASSWDSSYNEQFF.

This clonotype was counted many times. This chain links TRBV13 with TRBJ1-4; D not resolved. The germline V and J ends were trimmed by 1 base and 0 bases, with 6 bases remaining between them. The CDR3 has 15 residues. The germline V gene encodes CDR1 PRHDT and CDR2 FYEKMQ (reference sequence). The CDR3 loop reads CASSLVGATNEKLFF. The DNA for the CDR3 is TGTGCCAGCAGCTTAGTTGGGGCAACTAATGAAAAACTGTTTTTT.

A word on this clonotype: A much larger clone differs from this one at a single base, so this may be a read error. V and J are TRBV5-6 and TRBJ2-7; TRBD2 aligns across 8 bases. Germline values: CDR1 SGHDT, CDR2 YYEEEE. CDR3 length equals 15 residues. V dropped 6 bases and J dropped 2; count of bases not matched to a gene: 10. The CDR3 DNA reads TGTGCCAGCAACTTAACAGCGGGAGTTCCCTACGAGCAGTACTTC. Its protein product is CASNLTAGVPYEQYF.

There are many counts of this clonotype. The rearrangement links TRBV5-1 to TRBJ2-1; no reliable D call. Germline loops: CDR1 SGHRS, CDR2 YFSETQ. The ends were cut back, 0 bases at V and 0 bases at J, with 4 bases in the middle. This CDR3 contains 14 residues. CDR3 nucleotides: TGCGCCAGCAGCTTGGTGGGCTCCTACAATGAGCAGTTCTTC. Translated, it gives CASSLVGSYNEQFF. Looking up the rest from reference TRBV5-1 and TRBJ2-1 gives the full variable domain: KAGVTQTPRYLIKTRGQQVTLSCSPISGHRSVSWYQQTPGQGLQFLFEYFSETQRNKGNFPGRFSGRQFSNSRSEMNVSTLELGDSALYLCASSLVGSYNEQFFGPGTRLTVL.

The V gene is TRBV5-1, the J gene TRBJ2-3, with 9 bases aligning to TRBD2. Germline lookup yields CDR1 SGHRS and CDR2 YFSETQ. V gave up 4 bases and J gave up 0 bases; unmatched junction bases: 3. The CDR3 totals 15 residues. CDR3: CASSPSGMSTDTQYF. As DNA, the CDR3 is TGCGCCAGCAGCCCTAGCGGGATGAGCACAGATACGCAGTATTTT.

There are many counts of this clonotype. The rearrangement uses TRBV11-3 and TRBJ2-3, with 8 bases matching TRBD2. Per the germline V gene, CDR1 is SGHNT and CDR2 is YENEEA. V lost 0 bases, J lost 4 bases, and 6 bases stayed unmatched. The CDR3 consists of 16 residues. DNA of the CDR3: TGTGCCAGCAGCTTAGATAGCGGGGTGGAACCAGATACGCAGTATTTT. Translating it yields CASSLDSGVEPDTQYF.

With regard to this clonotype: Possible read error: a much larger clone is one base away. CDR3 bases: TGTGCCAGCAGCGTATGTGAAACAAGCGGAAAGACCTATGGCTACACCTTC. Encoded protein: CASSVCETSGKTYGYTF. This chain uses TRBV11-2 with TRBJ1-2; D is unresolved. CDR3 length: 17 amino acids. V lost 5 bases to trimming and J lost 4 bases, with 23 bases between them. Germline V CDR1 and CDR2: SGHAT, FQNNGV.